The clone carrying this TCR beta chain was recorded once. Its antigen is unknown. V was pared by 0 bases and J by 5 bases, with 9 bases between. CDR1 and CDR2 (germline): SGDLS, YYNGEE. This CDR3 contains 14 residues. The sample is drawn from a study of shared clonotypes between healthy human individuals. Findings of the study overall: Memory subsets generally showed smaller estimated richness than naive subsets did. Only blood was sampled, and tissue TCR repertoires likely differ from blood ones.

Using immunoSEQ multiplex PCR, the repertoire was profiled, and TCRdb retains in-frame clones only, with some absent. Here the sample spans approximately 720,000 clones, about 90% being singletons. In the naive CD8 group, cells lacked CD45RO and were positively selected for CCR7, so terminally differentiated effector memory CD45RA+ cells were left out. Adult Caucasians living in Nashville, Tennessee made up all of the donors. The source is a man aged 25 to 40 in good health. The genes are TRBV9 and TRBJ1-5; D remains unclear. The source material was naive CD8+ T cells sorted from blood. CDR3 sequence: CASSVDGEDQPQHF. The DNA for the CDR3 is TGTGCCAGCAGCGTAGATGGGGAAGATCAGCCCCAGCATTTT. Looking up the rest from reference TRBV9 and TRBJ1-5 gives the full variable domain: DSGVTQTPKHLITATGQRVTLRCSPRSGDLSVYWYQQSLDQGLQFLIQYYNGEERAKGNILERFSAQQFPDLHSELNLSSLELGDSALYFCASSVDGEDQPQHFGDGTRLSIL.